The 13 T cell receptor beta chains below were found in one sample sequenced in a study of T-cell reconstitution after alpha-beta-depleted transplantation in children. Construction of the TCRbeta library involved unique molecular identifiers. TCRdb itself ran the PCR reads through MiXCR, one entry per CDR3 protein. The sample yields 490,000 or so distinct CDR3 sequences, roughly 10% seen once. This specimen was PBMCs, taken before TCRalphabeta/CD19-depleted stem cell transplant. Receptor source: a child aged 2 to 10 with inherited bone marrow failure, due to receive a stem cell transplant.

This clonotype has a count of ten or more. The chain recombines TRBV4-1 with TRBJ2-7; 10 positions match TRBD1. The V gene end was trimmed by 0 bases and the J gene end by 2 bases; junction bases not matched to a gene: 7. This CDR3 region has 17 residues. The germline V gene encodes CDR1 MGHRA and CDR2 YSYEKL. CDR3: CASSQDPGTGDPYEQYF. CDR3 DNA: TGCGCCAGCAGCCAAGACCCCGGGACAGGGGACCCCTACGAGCAGTACTTC.

In this sample, this clonotype turned up many times. The chain carries TRBV5-1 and TRBJ2-7; D is perhaps TRBD2 (5 bases). V was shortened by 4 bases and J by 6 bases, with 11 bases between the two germline ends. Germline CDR1 SGHRS, CDR2 YFSETQ. The CDR3 totals 12 residues. The CDR3 DNA reads as TGCGCCAGCAGCGGCGAGGGATTCGAGCAGTACTTC. Protein product: CASSGEGFEQYF.

This clonotype was observed a handful of times. The V and J genes are TRBV6-1 and TRBJ2-2, with a tentative D call TRBD1 (5 bases). Trimming took off 1 base at V and 4 bases at J, with 19 bases between the two ends. The CDR3 is 18 amino acids. Germline CDR1 is MNHNS and CDR2 is SASEGT. This chain's CDR3 is CASSEVGLGLLGTGELFF. CDR3 in DNA: TGTGCCAGCAGTGAAGTGGGGTTGGGGCTTTTAGGCACCGGGGAGCTGTTTTTT.

This clonotype was picked up a small number of times. V usage is TRBV18 and J usage is TRBJ2-5; 7 bases fit TRBD1. The CDR3 covers 15 residues. CDR1 and CDR2 (germline): KGHSH, LQKENI. With 3 bases clipped from V and 2 bases from J, the junction kept 6 bases outside the gene matches. The CDR3 DNA reads as TGTGCCAGCTCACCTTCCGGGACAGCTCAAGAGACCCAGTACTTC. It encodes CASSPSGTAQETQYF.

This clonotype was seen a handful of times. The chain joins TRBV4-2 to TRBJ2-5; D is unresolved. The CDR3 totals 18 residues. V lost 1 base and J 0 bases, leaving 18 bases between the germline ends. CDR1 is LGHNA and CDR2 is YNFKEQ in the germline V gene. CDR3 DNA: TGTGCCAGCAGCCAAGCTTCGCATAGTCTCCGGCACCAAGAGACCCAGTACTTC. Translated: CASSQASHSLRHQETQYF.

The chain joins TRBV29-1 to TRBJ2-1; D remains unclear. This CDR3 has 14 residues. V dropped 4 bases and J dropped 0 bases, with 10 bases sitting between them. CDR1 SQVTM and CDR2 ANQGSEA come from the germline V gene. In DNA, the CDR3 is TGCAGCGTTGGGTGGGGTGGCTCCTACAATGAGCAGTTCTTC. Translated, it gives CSVGWGGSYNEQFF.

This clonotype has a count of ten or more. CDR3 protein: CASSSGQGGPTYEQYF. CDR3 in DNA: TGTGCCAGCAGCTCGGGACAGGGAGGTCCAACCTACGAGCAGTACTTC. This rearrangement joins TRBV7-9 to TRBJ2-7; 9 nucleotides agree with TRBD1. V shed 4 bases, J shed 2 bases, and the junction held 9 bases outside the gene matches. The germline V gene encodes CDR1 SEHNR and CDR2 FQNEAQ (reference sequence). This CDR3 spans 16 amino acids.

This clonotype was recorded many times. CDR3 in amino acids: CASSFLAGGYYNEQFF. The CDR3 DNA is TGTGCCAGCAGCTTCCTGGCGGGAGGGTATTACAATGAGCAGTTCTTC. The rearrangement joins TRBV7-2 to TRBJ2-1; 9 bases align to TRBD2. This CDR3 has 16 residues. V was clipped by 3 bases and J by 4 bases; unmatched bases: 7. Germline V gene lookup returns CDR1 SGHTA and CDR2 FQGNSA.

Details on this clonotype: This sequence may be a read error, since a much larger clone differs from it by one base. The chain links TRBV6-5 to TRBJ2-4; 10 nucleotides match TRBD2. V gave up 4 bases and J gave up 8 bases; unmatched junction bases: 8. CDR3 length: 15 residues. Germline CDR1 reads MNHEY; CDR2 reads SVGAGI. This chain's CDR3 is CASSSGTSDLDIQYF. The CDR3 region has the DNA TGTGCCAGCAGTTCCGGGACTAGCGACTTAGACATTCAGTACTTC.

Worth noting for this clonotype: This sequence may be a read error, since a much larger clone differs from it by one base. The chain carries TRBV12-3 or TRBV12-4 and TRBJ2-1, with 7 bases aligning to TRBD1. This CDR3 contains 15 residues. V was clipped by 6 bases and J by 8 bases; unmatched bases: 13. DNA for the CDR3: TGTGCCAGCAGCTCCGGGACAGATGCTCAGCATGAGCAGTTCTTC. This encodes CASSSGTDAQHEQFF.

In its sample, this clonotype was seen many times. The CDR3 coding sequence is TGTGCCAGCACCCCCGGGCCCCAGAGGGAGCTGTTTTTT. This encodes CASTPGPQRELFF. This sequence joins TRBV28 and TRBJ2-2, with D unresolved. This CDR3 region has 13 residues. Germline V lookup: CDR1 MDHEN, CDR2 SYDVKM. The V end was cut by 7 bases, the J end by 9 bases, with 15 bases between.

This clonotype was counted many times. The rearrangement uses TRBV4-2 and TRBJ2-7, with D perhaps TRBD2 (6 bases). Germline CDR1 and CDR2: LGHNA and YNFKEQ. Trimming removed 0 bases at V and 2 bases at J, with 11 bases between. This CDR3 is 15 amino acids long. The CDR3 here is CASSQDSGFPYEQYF. The CDR3 nucleotides are TGTGCCAGCAGCCAAGATAGCGGATTCCCCTACGAGCAGTACTTC.

The table lists this clonotype with many counts. The junction does not match germline at one end; this may be a read error. The chain links TRBV5-1 to TRBJ1-1; D remains unclear. CDR3 length: 15 residues. Germline V gene sequence: CDR1 SGHRS, CDR2 YFSETQ. The CDR3 nucleotides read TGCGCCAGCAGTTTGGACGGCAGGTTGAGAGGTGAAGCTTTCTTT. The encoded protein is CASSLDGRLRGEAFF.